This entry concerns a single TCR beta chain. Its specificity is not known. The source of the sample is a study of CD8+ T cells in alopecia areata. General study points: Lesional scalp exceeded normal scalp in clonality, especially in alopecia totalis/universalis. Between patients, shared TCR sequences were less clear than in mice. This was possibly due in part to HLA diversity in the patient population.

Treatment given: oral pan-JAK inhibitor, 5-10 mg twice daily. Obtained from alopecia areata patients were lesional scalp punch biopsies along with peripheral blood. The V and J ends lost 10 bases and 8 bases respectively, with 16 bases between them. The length of the CDR3 is 12 residues. Per germline, CDR1 MNHEY and CDR2 SVGAGI. RNA extraction was followed by reverse transcription into cDNA, which acted as the sequencing template. Sequencing was performed with immunoSEQ multiplex PCR; in TCRdb, only in-frame clones are kept and a portion is missing. Of about 200,000 clones listed, 45% to 75% are singletons.

The V call is TRBV6-5, the J call TRBJ2-3, with D perhaps matching TRBD2 (6 bases). The source material was CD4+ T cells sorted from blood, sampled at week 4, from a patient treated with tofacitinib. The sequence came from a human donor with alopecia areata. The CDR3 DNA follows: TGTGCCACGGGGGAGGTTCGCGCTACGCAGTATTTT. This codes for CATGEVRATQYF.